Below, 17 T cell receptor beta chains from the same sample are listed, as sequenced in a study of T cell clonotyping in hematopoietic cell transplantation. Repertoires were generated with immunoSEQ multiplex PCR, while TCRdb's copy carries only in-frame clones and drops some. Altogether fewer than 15,000 clones are present, approximately 68% being singletons, with the ten largest covering about 15%. The sample was peripheral blood mononuclear cells, taken 180 days after allogeneic stem cell transplant. The origin of the receptors is a male patient between 60 and 69 years old who had an allogeneic stem cell transplant from an unrelated donor, so the T cells may come from the graft donor. Some clones in this sample may be carry-over from other donors' samples.

The chain recombines TRBV30 with TRBJ1-2, with a weak D call TRBD1 (6 bases). Trimming shortened V by 2 bases and J by 7 bases, and 20 bases separated the two germline ends. The CDR3 totals 15 residues. Germline V CDR1 and CDR2: GTSNPN, SVGIG (reference sequence). CDR3 region: CAWSLPPQGGFGYTF. DNA for the CDR3: TGTGCCTGGAGTCTCCCCCCACAGGGAGGGTTTGGCTACACCTTC.

A few counts support this clone. V and J are TRBV5-4 and TRBJ2-2, with 10 bases identical to TRBD1. V was pared by 7 bases and J by 6 bases, with 9 bases of the junction left unmatched. CDR3 length: 15 amino acids. Per germline, CDR1 SGHNT and CDR2 YYREEE (reference sequence). The CDR3 protein is CASVRDRGDSGELFF. CDR3 coding DNA: TGTGCCAGCGTGAGGGACAGGGGTGATTCCGGGGAGCTGTTTTTT. The complete variable domain, with remaining parts taken from reference TRBV5-4 and TRBJ2-2, reads ETGVTQSPTHLIKTRGQQVTLRCSSQSGHNTVSWYQQALGQGPQFIFQYYREEENGRGNFPPRFSGLQFPNYSSELNVNALELDDSALYLCASVRDRGDSGELFFGEGSRLTVL.

The chain uses TRBV27 and TRBJ2-7; D remains ambiguous. This CDR3 is built from 13 residues. Germline V gene data show CDR1 as MNHEY and CDR2 as SMNVEV (reference sequence). The V end lost 4 bases, the J end lost 3 bases, and 10 bases lay between the germline ends. The CDR3 bases are TGTGCCAGCAGTTGCACGGACGGCTACGAGCAGTACTTC. Amino acid sequence: CASSCTDGYEQYF.

V and J are TRBV28 and TRBJ1-4; weak D call: TRBD1 (5 bases). The CDR3 contains 14 residues. V lost 4 bases to trimming and J lost 8 bases, with 14 bases between them. The germline CDR1 and CDR2 sequences are MDHEN and SYDVKM. CDR3 DNA sequence: TGTGCCAGCAGTTGGGGCAGACAAACGGAAAAACTGTTTTTT. Translated: CASSWGRQTEKLFF.

CDR3 sequence (DNA): TGTGCCAGCAAGAGGACTAGCGGGAGTTACGAGCAGTACTTC. Its translation is CASKRTSGSYEQYF. The chain has TRBV6-5 and TRBJ2-7; 13 positions match TRBD2. The CDR3 length is 14 residues. Germline V CDR1 and CDR2: MNHEY, SVGAGI. V lost 7 bases and J lost 4; bases outside the gene matches: 4.

Only a few counts were recorded for this clone. This rearrangement joins TRBV4-1 to TRBJ1-5; D is uncertain. Germline CDR1 is MGHRA and CDR2 is YSYEKL. The CDR3 length is 17 residues. Trimming shortened V by 4 bases and J by 0 bases, and 16 bases separated the two germline ends. For the CDR3, the DNA is TGCGCCAGCAGCCTGTCAGTTGGATTCAATAGCAATCAGCCCCAGCATTTT. This translates into CASSLSVGFNSNQPQHF.

The chain employs TRBV27 and TRBJ2-1; D is perhaps TRBD2 (6 bases). The CDR3 spans 15 residues. The V gene's germline CDR1 is MNHEY and CDR2 SMNVEV (reference sequence). V was trimmed by 2 bases and J by 4 bases, leaving 12 bases between them. The CDR3 reads CASSLPGVGYNEQFF. In nucleotides, the CDR3 is TGTGCCAGCAGTTTACCGGGGGTCGGATACAATGAGCAGTTCTTC.

This chain links TRBV6-5 with TRBJ2-1; D could derive from TRBD1 or TRBD2 (6 bases each). The germline V and J ends were trimmed by 6 bases and 2 bases, with 14 bases remaining between them. This CDR3 comprises 15 residues. Germline CDR1 MNHEY, CDR2 SVGAGI. The CDR3: CASSPGADPYNEQFF. The DNA of the CDR3 is TGTGCCAGCAGCCCGGGGGCGGACCCCTACAATGAGCAGTTCTTC.

The rearrangement links TRBV11-3 to TRBJ2-7; possibly TRBD1 or TRBD2 for D (5 bases each). With 5 bases removed from V and 0 bases from J, the gap between germline ends came to 17 bases. Germline CDR1 and CDR2: SGHNT and YENEEA. This CDR3 has 16 amino acids. CDR3 sequence reads: CASSPGATTDSYEQYF. Written as DNA, the CDR3 is TGTGCCAGCAGCCCCGGGGCCACGACGGACTCCTACGAGCAGTACTTC. The full variable domain, rest sourced from reference TRBV11-3 and TRBJ2-7, is EAGVVQSPRYKIIEKKQPVAFWCNPISGHNTLYWYLQNLGQGPELLIRYENEEAVDDSQLPKDRFSAERLKGVDSTLKIQPAELGDSAVYLCASSPGATTDSYEQYFGPGTRLTVT.

The CDR3 DNA sequence: TGTGCCAGCAGCCAAGATCCGGGACAGGGGACAGATACGCAGTATTTT. Amino acid sequence: CASSQDPGQGTDTQYF. The V and J genes are TRBV4-2 and TRBJ2-3; 10 positions agree with TRBD1. Germline V gene sequence: CDR1 LGHNA, CDR2 YNFKEQ. V trimming: 0 bases; J trimming: 3 bases; junction bases outside the gene matches: 3. This CDR3 spans 16 amino acids.

The chain is built from TRBV30 and TRBJ1-2; D is possibly TRBD1 (5 bases). Trimming shortened V by 3 bases and J by 10 bases, and 21 bases separated the two germline ends. CDR3 length: 14 residues. CDR1 is GTSNPN and CDR2 is SVGIG in the germline V gene (reference sequence). CDR3 sequence reads: CAWSDSSGPRAYTF. The CDR3 DNA follows: TGTGCCTGGAGCGACTCCTCGGGACCCCGAGCCTACACCTTC.

By share of the sample, this clone is medium-sized. This specimen includes other DNA sequences encoding the same CDR3. The chain has TRBV30 and TRBJ1-2; 8 bases agree with TRBD1. Per germline, CDR1 GTSNPN and CDR2 SVGIG (reference sequence). CDR3 length equals 13 residues. Trimming at V came to 5 bases and at J to 2 bases, leaving 4 bases not matched to a gene. The CDR3 DNA is TGTGCCTGGGGACAGGGACAGAACTATGGCTACACCTTC. Translation gives CAWGQGQNYGYTF.

The rearrangement uses TRBV18 and TRBJ2-7; D might be TRBD2 (5 bases). V was shortened by 3 bases and J by 3 bases, with 9 bases between the two germline ends. From germline, CDR1 is KGHSH and CDR2 LQKENI. The length of the CDR3 is 13 residues. The CDR3 DNA follows: TGTGCCAGCTCACCTCCACGGGGCTACGAGCAGTACTTC. Residues: CASSPPRGYEQYF.

V usage is TRBV6-5 and J usage is TRBJ1-5, with 7 bases fitting TRBD1. CDR3 length: 14 amino acids. V gave up 2 bases and J gave up 3 bases; unmatched junction bases: 1. The germline CDR1 and CDR2 sequences are MNHEY and SVGAGI. CDR3 nucleotides: TGTGCCAGCAGTTACAGGGGGCTCAATCAGCCCCAGCATTTT. Amino acid sequence: CASSYRGLNQPQHF.

V usage is TRBV9 and J usage is TRBJ1-1; TRBD1 aligns across 9 bases. The CDR3 length is 16 residues. Per the germline V gene, CDR1 is SGDLS and CDR2 is YYNGEE. V was pared by 3 bases and J by 0 bases, with 6 bases of the junction left unmatched. The CDR3 spells CASSAGTGSLNTEAFF. For the CDR3, the DNA is TGTGCCAGCAGCGCGGGGACAGGGTCCCTGAACACTGAAGCTTTCTTT.

The chain employs TRBV25-1 and TRBJ1-5; 9 bases align to TRBD1. From germline, CDR1 is MGHDK and CDR2 SYGVNS. This CDR3 is built from 15 residues. V gave up 5 bases and J gave up 4 bases; unmatched junction bases: 6. The DNA for the CDR3 is TGTGCCAGCAGTTCCTCCGGGACAGGGAATCAGCCCCAGCATTTT. This translates into CASSSSGTGNQPQHF.

The chain links TRBV6-6 to TRBJ2-7; perhaps TRBD2 as D (6 bases). The CDR3 is 13 amino acids. Trimming shortened V by 4 bases and J by 0 bases, and 7 bases separated the two germline ends. CDR1 and CDR2 (germline): MNHNY, SVGAGI (reference sequence). CDR3: CASSFGGSYEQYF. As DNA, the CDR3 is TGTGCCAGCAGTTTCGGGGGCTCCTACGAGCAGTACTTC.